This T cell receptor (beta chain) was captured by sequencing in a study of CD8+CD57+ T cells in acquired aplastic anemia. The overall study: The sorted CD4+ and CD8+ cells yielded an average around 3 ug of DNA.

Previously, flow cytometry had revealed CD8+CD57+ cell expansion in the patients chosen for sequencing. None of the patients had been given any therapy when their blood was sampled. Germline loops: CDR1 SNHLY, CDR2 FYNNEI. This CDR3 is 15 amino acids long. The ends lost 6 bases at V and 6 bases at J; junction bases unmatched: 6. Whole-study findings and limits: Around 27 CD8+ CDR3 sequences occurred in both the patients and the controls.

With respect to this clonotype: Its cognate antigen is unknown.

Profiles of TCR beta VDJ and CDR3 were generated from a genomic DNA template. TCRdb itself ran the reads through MiXCR, one entry per CDR3 protein. The sample has about 120,000 distinct CDR3 sequences, over 55% seen once; the top ten hold 25% to 30%. This clonotype was sampled from a human donor with aplastic anemia. The specimen sequenced was sorted CD4+, CD8+, or CD8+CD57+ T cells (not recorded which) from PBMCs. The chain is built from TRBV2 and TRBJ1-3; TRBD1 agrees at 12 bases. The chain's CDR3 is CASRGTGGAANTIYF. In DNA, the CDR3 is TGTGCCAGCAGGGGGACAGGGGGCGCGGCAAACACCATATATTTT. The entire variable domain, with the rest obtained from reference TRBV2 and TRBJ1-3, is as follows: EPEVTQTPSHQVTQMGQEVILRCVPISNHLYFYWYRQILGQKVEFLVSFYNNEISEKSEIFDDQFSVERPDGSNFTLKIRSTKLEDSAMYFCASRGTGGAANTIYFGEGSWLTVV.